One and the same sample provided the 20 T cell receptor beta chains below, sequenced in a study of blood T cells in healthy people across ages. Using a J-beta primer mix together with a sample-barcoded 5' primer, a second PCR was run for about 7 to 12 cycles. TCRdb re-analysed the 5' RACE reads in MiXCR, keeping a single row per CDR3 protein. The top ten hold roughly 13% of the sample, which has roughly 900,000 distinct CDR3 sequences, about 44% seen once. Sequencing was performed on blood. The receptors derive from a young man in good health.

This clonotype has a handful of counts. The rearrangement uses TRBV3-1 and TRBJ1-5; perhaps TRBD1 as D (6 bases). V lost 0 bases and J lost 5, with 14 bases in between. The germline V gene has CDR1 LGHDT and CDR2 YNNKEL (reference sequence). The CDR3 loop spans 16 amino acids. The CDR3 sequence: CASSQEGAGAHQPQHF. For the CDR3, the DNA is TGTGCCAGCAGCCAAGAAGGGGCGGGGGCCCATCAGCCCCAGCATTTT.

In this sample, this clonotype turned up many times. The J gene is TRBJ2-1, the V gene TRBV4-1; 7 bases fit TRBD2. The germline V gene encodes CDR1 MGHRA and CDR2 YSYEKL. The CDR3 loop spans 16 amino acids. J was trimmed by 2 bases and V by 4 bases; bases with no gene match: 8. The DNA of the CDR3 is TGCGCCAGCAGCCCGGCCGGGCTAGCGGCCTACAATGAGCAGTTCTTC. This encodes CASSPAGLAAYNEQFF.

For this clonotype: At one boundary the junction diverges from the germline segment, which might be a read error. The rearrangement joins TRBV7-9 to TRBJ2-7; possibly TRBD1 or TRBD2 for D (6 bases each). CDR1 SEHNR and CDR2 FQNEAQ come from the germline V gene (reference sequence). The CDR3 totals 16 residues. The CDR3 here is CAGSPEGDFFSYEQYF. DNA for the CDR3: TGTGCCGGCAGCCCCGAGGGGGACTTCTTCTCCTACGAGCAGTACTTC. The whole variable domain, filled in from reference TRBV7-9 and TRBJ2-7, reads DTGVSQNPRHKITKRGQNVTFRCDPISEHNRLYWYRQTLGQGPEFLTYFQNEAQLEKSRLLSDRFSAERPKGSFSTLEIQRTEQGDSAMYLCAGSPEGDFFSYEQYFGPGTRLTVT.

The rearrangement uses TRBV5-4 and TRBJ1-1, with D unresolved. The V gene's germline CDR1 is SGHNT and CDR2 YYREEE (reference sequence). Trimming shortened V by 2 bases and J by 4 bases, and 18 bases separated the two germline ends. The CDR3 has 16 residues. CDR3 sequence reads: CASSFGSPAMGTEAFF. CDR3 coding DNA: TGTGCCAGCAGCTTCGGTTCACCCGCGATGGGCACTGAAGCTTTCTTT.

This chain connects TRBV6-6 to TRBJ2-1; possibly TRBD2 for D (7 bases). The CDR3 has 15 amino acids. Trimming stripped 6 bases from V and 6 bases from J, with 18 bases between. In germline, CDR1 is MNHNY, CDR2 SVGAGI (reference sequence). CDR3 sequence: CASRDGGGPFNEQFF. The CDR3, as DNA: TGTGCCAGCAGGGATGGGGGGGGGCCGTTCAATGAGCAGTTCTTC.

This chain joins TRBV7-2 and TRBJ1-1, with D possibly TRBD1 on 5 matching bases. CDR3 length: 15 amino acids. Germline loops: CDR1 SGHTA, CDR2 FQGNSA. Trimming removed 5 bases from V and 2 bases from J, with 15 bases in between. The CDR3 DNA is TGTGCCAGCAGCAAGCGACAGCCAGAAAACACTGAAGCTTTCTTT. Protein sequence: CASSKRQPENTEAFF.

As to this clonotype: A clone one base away is much larger, so this may be a read error. The chain is built from TRBV29-1 and TRBJ2-5; 9 nucleotides agree with TRBD2. TRBJ2-7 matches the DNA end more closely, so the J call is doubtful. Germline V gives CDR1 SQVTM, CDR2 ANQGSEA. The CDR3 consists of 13 residues. The CDR3 coding sequence is TGCAGCGTCCTCCTAGCGGGGACCGACGAGCAGTACTTC. Encoded protein: CSVLLAGTDEQYF.

The chain combines TRBV25-1 with TRBJ2-5; D gene uncertain. V dropped 3 bases and J dropped 3 bases, with 8 bases sitting between them. Germline V lookup: CDR1 MGHDK, CDR2 SYGVNS. This CDR3 contains 13 residues. This CDR3 reads CASSDQQKETQYF. The CDR3, as DNA: TGTGCCAGCAGTGACCAACAGAAAGAGACCCAGTACTTC.

This clonotype was observed at least ten times. This sequence joins TRBV2 and TRBJ2-3; TRBD2 aligns across 8 bases. Germline V gene lookup returns CDR1 SNHLY and CDR2 FYNNEI. This CDR3 has 12 amino acids. Trimming took 6 bases from V and 6 from J; bases not matched to a gene: 2. The CDR3 is CASRTGGDTQYF. The CDR3 DNA is TGTGCCAGCAGGACGGGGGGGGATACGCAGTATTTT. Full variable domain (rest looked up from reference TRBV2 and TRBJ2-3): EPEVTQTPSHQVTQMGQEVILRCVPISNHLYFYWYRQILGQKVEFLVSFYNNEISEKSEIFDDQFSVERPDGSNFTLKIRSTKLEDSAMYFCASRTGGDTQYFGPGTRLTVL.

In this sample, this clonotype turned up a few times. The genes are TRBV12-3 or TRBV12-4 and TRBJ2-5, with D possibly being TRBD2 (5 bases). The CDR3 length is 16 residues. Trimming cost V 0 bases and J 5 bases, with 16 bases left between them. As DNA, the CDR3 is TGTGCCAGCAGTTTAGCGTCCTTCGTCGGGGTTGAGACCCAGTACTTC. Translated, it gives CASSLASFVGVETQYF.

About this clonotype itself: A junction end diverges from the germline sequence, so it may reflect a read error. This chain links TRBV11-1 with TRBJ2-3; D perhaps matches TRBD2 (5 bases). Germline V CDR1 and CDR2: SGHAT, FQDESV (reference sequence). This CDR3 region has 11 residues. CDR3 protein: CAGSGTDTQYF. The CDR3 bases are TGTGCCGGCAGCGGAACAGATACGCAGTATTTT.

The chain links TRBV4-1 to TRBJ2-7; D is tentatively TRBD1 or TRBD2 (5 bases each). The CDR3 sequence is 15 residues long. The V end was cut by 1 base, the J end by 0 bases, with 10 bases between. From germline, CDR1 is MGHRA and CDR2 YSYEKL. CDR3 DNA sequence: TGCGCCAGCAGCCAAGGCAGGGAGATCTCCTACGAGCAGTACTTC. It is translated as CASSQGREISYEQYF.

The chain carries TRBV5-1 and TRBJ2-1; 8 nucleotides align to TRBD1. The CDR3 sequence is 14 residues long. V was clipped by 1 base and J by 6 bases; unmatched bases: 3. The V gene's germline CDR1 is SGHRS and CDR2 YFSETQ. The CDR3 nucleotides are TGCGCCAGCAGCTTGCCCAGGGGGCGCAATGAGCAGTTCTTC. This translates into CASSLPRGRNEQFF. Based on the CDR3 plus reference TRBV5-1 and TRBJ2-1, the full variable domain is KAGVTQTPRYLIKTRGQQVTLSCSPISGHRSVSWYQQTPGQGLQFLFEYFSETQRNKGNFPGRFSGRQFSNSRSEMNVSTLELGDSALYLCASSLPRGRNEQFFGPGTRLTVL.

This clonotype was observed a few times. The rearrangement joins TRBV7-2 to TRBJ2-5; TRBD1 matches at 7 bases. Matching the DNA end better, TRBJ2-7 makes the J call doubtful. Germline-derived CDR1 and CDR2 are SGHTA and FQGNSA. The CDR3 consists of 14 residues. CDR3 sequence reads: CASSLATSGGEQYF. The CDR3 region has the DNA TGTGCCAGCAGCTTGGCAACATCAGGGGGCGAGCAGTACTTC.

The chain links TRBV9 to TRBJ2-3, with 10 bases matching TRBD2. The J segment lost 3 bases and the V segment lost 7 bases, leaving 5 bases of the junction unmatched. Germline CDR1 is SGDLS and CDR2 is YYNGEE. This CDR3 has 14 residues. The CDR3 spells CASGRTSGTDTQYF. As DNA, the CDR3 is TGTGCCAGCGGTCGGACTAGCGGAACAGATACGCAGTATTTT.

Only a few counts were recorded for this clonotype. This rearrangement joins TRBV28 to TRBJ1-5; D uncertain. This CDR3 contains 15 residues. Germline-derived CDR1 and CDR2 are MDHEN and SYDVKM. V lost 6 bases, J lost 2 bases, and 14 bases lay in between. The CDR3 nucleotides read TGTGCCAGCAGCCCCAGAGGGCTGGGCAATCAGCCCCAGCATTTT. Amino acid sequence: CASSPRGLGNQPQHF.

This clonotype was observed a handful of times. The chain links TRBV12-3 or TRBV12-4 to TRBJ2-6; D gene uncertain. V lost 2 bases and J 1 base, leaving 6 bases between the germline ends. The CDR3 is made up of 15 amino acids. CDR3 DNA: TGTGCCAGCAGTTTATTCCCGTCTGGGGCCAACGTCCTGACTTTC. Amino acid sequence: CASSLFPSGANVLTF.

In its sample, this clonotype was seen once. CDR3 sequence (DNA): TGTGCCAGCAGACTGGGGGCCAGCGGCTACACCTTC. Amino acids: CASRLGASGYTF. The gene calls are TRBV28 and TRBJ1-2; D is possibly TRBD1 (6 bases). Germline V gene lookup returns CDR1 MDHEN and CDR2 SYDVKM. This CDR3 region has 12 residues. Trimming took off 6 bases at V and 8 bases at J, with 13 bases between the two ends.

This chain joins TRBV4-1 and TRBJ2-5; D gene ambiguous. CDR3 length: 15 amino acids. The germline V and J ends were trimmed by 0 bases and 3 bases, with 11 bases remaining between them. Germline CDR1 reads MGHRA; CDR2 reads YSYEKL. This CDR3 is CASSQDPLEEETQYF. DNA for the CDR3: TGCGCCAGCAGCCAAGATCCCCTCGAGGAAGAGACCCAGTACTTC.

The rearrangement uses TRBV5-8 and TRBJ2-7; a possible D gene is TRBD1 (6 bases). Trimming stripped 7 bases from V and 3 bases from J, with 17 bases between. CDR1 and CDR2 from the germline V gene are SGHTS and YDEGEE. The CDR3 runs to 14 residues. CDR3 sequence reads: CASRGHPDYYEQYF. CDR3 sequence (DNA): TGTGCCAGCCGGGGACACCCGGATTACTACGAGCAGTACTTC.